Listed here are 11 T cell receptor beta chains from one sample, sequenced in a study of CD8 T cells in ankylosing spondylitis. TCRdb reprocessed the 5' RACE reads via MiXCR and lists one record per CDR3 protein. The sample gives some 270,000 distinct CDR3 sequences, roughly 18% of which show up once; roughly a third is in the top ten. The source material was blood, either unsorted or a sorted T cell fraction (not recorded which). All receptors derive from a male donor with ankylosing spondylitis or in good health (not recorded which).

This clonotype was seen a few times. The chain uses TRBV5-6 and TRBJ2-1, with TRBD1 matching 7 bases. With 4 bases clipped from V and 2 bases from J, the junction kept 15 bases outside the gene matches. The CDR3 runs to 18 residues. From germline, CDR1 is SGHDT and CDR2 YYEEEE. The CDR3 is CASSQLVSQGSPYNEQFF. In DNA, the CDR3 is TGTGCCAGCAGCCAGTTAGTGTCACAGGGGTCACCCTACAATGAGCAGTTCTTC.

Notes on this clonotype: The junction departs from the called germline gene at one end, perhaps through a read error. V and J are TRBV10-3 and TRBJ2-5, with D possibly TRBD2 on 6 matching bases. This CDR3 comprises 12 residues. In germline, CDR1 is ENHRY, CDR2 SYGVKD. The CDR3, as DNA: TGTGCCATCAGTGAGGGGAGGACGGACATGAGCTTC. Residues: CAISEGRTDMSF.

The V gene is TRBV7-9, the J gene TRBJ1-1; D possibly corresponds to TRBD1 (6 bases). Germline loops: CDR1 SEHNR, CDR2 FQNEAQ (reference sequence). The V gene lost 4 bases and the J gene lost 1 base, with 13 bases spanning the gap. The CDR3 loop spans 15 amino acids. The DNA of the CDR3 is TGTGCCAGCAGCTCCGTGGGACATAGGAACACTGAAGCTTTCTTT. Its protein is CASSSVGHRNTEAFF. The variable domain in full, completed from reference TRBV7-9 and TRBJ1-1, reads DTGVSQNPRHKITKRGQNVTFRCDPISEHNRLYWYRQTLGQGPEFLTYFQNEAQLEKSRLLSDRFSAERPKGSFSTLEIQRTEQGDSAMYLCASSSVGHRNTEAFFGQGTRLTVV.

This clonotype was seen more than once but under ten times. This chain links TRBV9 with TRBJ2-1; TRBD1 matches 8 bases. The V and J ends lost 2 bases and 8 bases, in that order; junction bases with no gene match: 6. This CDR3 has 14 amino acids. Germline CDR1 and CDR2: SGDLS and YYNGEE. The CDR3 loop is CASSVPSGGYEQFF. For the CDR3, the DNA is TGTGCCAGCAGCGTCCCCTCAGGGGGCTATGAGCAGTTCTTC.

This clonotype was observed a few times. V is TRBV12-3 or TRBV12-4 and J is TRBJ1-1; possibly TRBD1 for D (5 bases). The CDR3 extends over 13 amino acids. The V end was cut by 6 bases, the J end by 1 base, with 9 bases between. In DNA form, the CDR3 reads TGTGCCAGCAGCTGGGACGGGAACACTGAAGCTTTCTTT. Residues: CASSWDGNTEAFF.

The CDR3 DNA follows: TGCGCCAGCAGCGGACCGGGACTAGCGGGAGACAATGAGCAGTTCTTC. It yields the protein CASSGPGLAGDNEQFF. The chain combines TRBV5-1 with TRBJ2-1, with TRBD2 matching over 14 bases. CDR1 SGHRS and CDR2 YFSETQ come from the germline V gene. There are 16 residues in the CDR3. V gave up 4 bases and J gave up 5 bases; unmatched junction bases: 5.

The V call is TRBV4-2, the J call TRBJ2-1, with D possibly being TRBD2 (6 bases). Germline V gene sequence: CDR1 LGHNA, CDR2 YNFKEQ. Deletions cut 2 bases from V and 0 bases from J, with 23 bases between. This CDR3 spans 20 amino acids. In DNA, the CDR3 is TGTGCCAGCAGCCAATCTGGATTTCGCGGGGCCCCTGCCTCCTACAATGAGCAGTTCTTC. Translation: CASSQSGFRGAPASYNEQFF.

The genes are TRBV20-1 and TRBJ2-7, with TRBD2 matching 7 bases. CDR1 and CDR2 from the germline V gene are DFQATT and SNEGSKA (reference sequence). CDR3 size: 14 residues. J was trimmed by 2 bases and V by 6 bases; bases with no gene match: 10. The CDR3 sequence: CSAETASGPYEQYF. CDR3 nucleotide sequence: TGCAGTGCGGAGACGGCTAGCGGACCCTACGAGCAGTACTTC.

This clonotype has a handful of counts. The DNA for the CDR3 is TGTGCCAGCAGTCCCTCGGGACTAGCGTCCTACGAGCAGTACTTC. Its protein product is CASSPSGLASYEQYF. This sequence joins TRBV13 and TRBJ2-7, with TRBD2 matching over 10 bases. Unmatched junction bases numbered 6, after V lost 6 bases and J lost 1 base. This CDR3 has 15 residues. Germline V gene lookup returns CDR1 PRHDT and CDR2 FYEKMQ (reference sequence).

At least ten counts were recorded for this clonotype. The chain is built from TRBV12-3 or TRBV12-4 and TRBJ2-7; either TRBD1 or TRBD2 may fit D (5 bases each). V lost 3 bases, J lost 6 bases, and 18 bases lay in between. The CDR3 runs 15 residues. This chain's CDR3 is CASSLGDGGSREQYF. As DNA, the CDR3 is TGTGCCAGCAGTTTGGGGGACGGAGGCTCCCGCGAGCAGTACTTC.

This clonotype was found a few times. The chain links TRBV29-1 to TRBJ2-7; 12 nucleotides match TRBD1. Germline trimming cut 6 bases from V and 6 bases from J; bases unmatched to any gene: 3. Germline CDR1 and CDR2: SQVTM and ANQGSEA. The CDR3 is made up of 12 amino acids. The DNA of the CDR3 is TGCAGCGTAGAGGGACAGGGGGCCGAGCAGTACTTC. It codes for CSVEGQGAEQYF.